The 23 T cell receptor beta chains in this list originate from one sample, sequenced in a study of T cell responses to AZD1222 COVID-19 vaccine. TCRdb keeps only in-frame clones here, not all; method: immunoSEQ multiplex PCR. The data contain some 150,000 clones, under 95% of them singletons. The source material was peripheral blood, sampled on day 0 of AZD1222 vaccination. The receptors come from an adult in good health.

The rearrangement joins TRBV6-6 to TRBJ2-5, with D tentatively TRBD1 (5 bases). The CDR3 is 16 amino acids. Germline V gene sequence: CDR1 MNHNY, CDR2 SVGAGI (reference sequence). The V and J ends lost 2 bases and 0 bases respectively, with 13 bases between them. This CDR3 reads CASSYARQPYQETQYF. In DNA form, the CDR3 reads TGTGCCAGCAGTTACGCGCGACAGCCGTACCAAGAGACCCAGTACTTC.

The CDR3 region is CASGFREDGEQFF. The DNA of the CDR3 is TGTGCTAGTGGTTTCCGCGAGGATGGTGAGCAGTTCTTC. The V gene is TRBV12-5, the J gene TRBJ2-1; D ambiguous. Trimming shortened V by 3 bases and J by 9 bases, and 12 bases separated the two germline ends. Germline V gene data show CDR1 as LGHNT and CDR2 as FRNRAP. The CDR3 sequence is 13 residues long.

There are a few counts of this clone. This chain uses TRBV4-2 with TRBJ1-5; 9 bases align to TRBD1. The length of the CDR3 is 17 residues. V lost 3 bases to trimming and J lost 4 bases; unmatched junction nucleotides: 10. The germline gives CDR1 LGHNA, CDR2 YNFKEQ. The CDR3: CASSHDGQGTINQPQHF. For the CDR3, the DNA is TGTGCCAGCAGCCACGATGGACAGGGGACAATAAATCAGCCCCAGCATTTT.

The V gene is TRBV10-1, the J gene TRBJ2-2, with D perhaps matching TRBD1 (6 bases). CDR1 and CDR2 (germline): WNHNN, SYGVQD (reference sequence). The ends were cut back, 6 bases at V and 5 bases at J, with 16 bases in the middle. This CDR3 comprises 15 residues. The CDR3 sequence is CASSLRGRGTGELFF. The CDR3, as DNA: TGCGCCAGCAGCCTCAGGGGAAGAGGGACCGGGGAGCTGTTTTTT.

The chain joins TRBV11-2 to TRBJ2-1; D is unresolved. Germline V gene data show CDR1 as SGHAT and CDR2 as FQNNGV. CDR3 length equals 14 residues. Trimming shortened V by 1 base and J by 9 bases, and 13 bases separated the two germline ends. DNA of the CDR3: TGTGCCAGCAGCTTAGGGGCAGGCCAAGGTGAGCAGTTCTTC. Protein sequence: CASSLGAGQGEQFF.

This clone has only one observation. The V and J genes are TRBV19 and TRBJ2-3, with TRBD1 identical over 9 bases. The CDR3 contains 14 residues. The J segment lost 4 bases and the V segment lost 1 base, leaving 0 bases of the junction unmatched. CDR1 LNHDA and CDR2 SQIVND come from the germline V gene (reference sequence). The DNA of the CDR3 is TGTGCCAGTAGTATAGGGACAGGGGCAGATACGCAGTATTTT. This translates into CASSIGTGADTQYF.

The chain is built from TRBV5-4 and TRBJ2-2, with TRBD2 matching over 9 bases. The CDR3 length is 16 residues. The J segment lost 4 bases and the V segment lost 1 base, leaving 5 bases of the junction unmatched. The germline V gene encodes CDR1 SGHNT and CDR2 YYREEE (reference sequence). The chain's CDR3 is CASSLRREGATGELFF. DNA of the CDR3: TGTGCCAGCAGCTTGCGGCGGGAGGGGGCCACCGGGGAGCTGTTTTTT. The full variable domain, in which reference TRBV5-4 and TRBJ2-2 provide the parts outside the CDR3, is ETGVTQSPTHLIKTRGQQVTLRCSSQSGHNTVSWYQQALGQGPQFIFQYYREEENGRGNFPPRFSGLQFPNYSSELNVNALELDDSALYLCASSLRREGATGELFFGEGSRLTVL.

J is TRBJ2-3 and V is TRBV6-1; D is undetermined. The length of the CDR3 is 12 residues. CDR1 and CDR2 from the germline V gene are MNHNS and SASEGT. Trimming removed 2 bases at V and 7 bases at J, with 7 bases between. DNA for the CDR3: TGTGCCAGCAGTGAAAGCTGGAATACGCAGTATTTT. This encodes CASSESWNTQYF.

The chain combines TRBV29-1 with TRBJ1-5, with D possibly matching TRBD1 (5 bases). CDR3 length: 13 residues. V lost 5 bases, J lost 4 bases, and 12 bases lay in between. CDR1 and CDR2 from the germline V gene are SQVTM and ANQGSEA. For the CDR3, the DNA is TGCAGCGTTCGAGGGGAATGGAATCAGCCCCAGCATTTT. Its translation is CSVRGEWNQPQHF.

This clone was observed once. The V call is TRBV5-1, the J call TRBJ2-1, with D possibly TRBD1 on 6 matching bases. V lost 4 bases and J lost 8, with 22 bases in between. The germline V gene encodes CDR1 SGHRS and CDR2 YFSETQ. CDR3 length: 16 amino acids. The CDR3 DNA is TGCGCCAGCAGCCCCCGGGACACTCCCTACACGCATGAGCAGTTCTTC. Protein sequence: CASSPRDTPYTHEQFF.

This chain uses TRBV24-1 with TRBJ2-2; a possible D gene is TRBD2 (5 bases). Germline V gives CDR1 KGHDR, CDR2 SFDVKD. V lost 1 base, J lost 5 bases, and 13 bases lay in between. This CDR3 is built from 16 residues. This CDR3 reads CATSDLGGRGTGELFF. The CDR3 nucleotides read TGTGCCACCAGTGATTTAGGTGGCAGAGGGACCGGGGAGCTGTTTTTT.

J is TRBJ2-5 and V is TRBV5-8; a possible D gene is TRBD1 (6 bases). The V gene's germline CDR1 is SGHTS and CDR2 YDEGEE. This CDR3 spans 16 amino acids. The ends were cut back, 4 bases at V and 2 bases at J, with 18 bases in the middle. DNA of the CDR3: TGTGCCAGCAGCGAGCCCCGACAGGTTAAGCAAGAGACCCAGTACTTC. Translated: CASSEPRQVKQETQYF.

This chain uses TRBV5-3 with TRBJ2-5; D remains ambiguous. TRBV5-3 is flagged as an ORF with uncertain function. This CDR3 has 13 amino acids. The V gene lost 3 bases and the J gene lost 0 bases, with 6 bases spanning the gap. CDR3 sequence reads: CARSSPNQETQYF. CDR3 sequence (DNA): TGTGCCAGAAGCTCGCCAAACCAAGAGACCCAGTACTTC.

J is TRBJ2-5 and V is TRBV2; possibly TRBD2 for D (5 bases). Trimming removed 4 bases from V and 4 bases from J, with 10 bases in between. Germline V lookup: CDR1 SNHLY, CDR2 FYNNEI. This CDR3 has 13 residues. The CDR3 loop reads CASSVASRETQYF. The CDR3 DNA reads as TGTGCCAGCAGTGTTGCTAGCCGAGAGACCCAGTACTTC.

The rearrangement uses TRBV19 and TRBJ1-2, with a tentative D call TRBD1 (5 bases). The CDR3 runs 13 residues. Trimming shortened V by 5 bases and J by 8 bases, and 15 bases separated the two germline ends. The germline V gene encodes CDR1 LNHDA and CDR2 SQIVND (reference sequence). CDR3 amino acids: CASSPTGTWGYTF. In DNA, the CDR3 is TGTGCCAGTAGTCCAACAGGAACGTGGGGCTACACCTTC.

The chain joins TRBV20-1 to TRBJ1-2, with D maybe TRBD1 (6 bases). The V and J ends lost 3 bases and 6 bases respectively, with 11 bases between them. The CDR3 is 12 residues long. In germline, CDR1 is DFQATT, CDR2 SNEGSKA (reference sequence). The CDR3 region has the DNA TGCAGTGCTAGTAAGGGGGACGATGGCTACACCTTC. This translates into CSASKGDDGYTF.

The rearrangement uses TRBV4-3 and TRBJ2-1; D is ambiguous. The germline V and J ends were trimmed by 0 bases and 0 bases, with 9 bases remaining between them. CDR3 length: 16 residues. Germline CDR1 LGHNA, CDR2 YSLEER. CDR3 nucleotide sequence: TGCGCCAGCAGCCAAGATTACCGACACTCCTACAATGAGCAGTTCTTC. This gives the protein CASSQDYRHSYNEQFF.

The chain employs TRBV10-3 and TRBJ2-1, with TRBD2 as a possible D gene (6 bases). The germline V and J ends were trimmed by 8 bases and 3 bases, with 20 bases remaining between them. The CDR3 spans 16 residues. CDR1 ENHRY and CDR2 SYGVKD come from the germline V gene. The CDR3 protein is CAIRDGGSGNYNEQFF. For the CDR3, the DNA is TGTGCCATCCGGGACGGGGGAAGTGGGAACTACAATGAGCAGTTCTTC.

The V call is TRBV7-2, the J call TRBJ1-2, with D possibly matching TRBD1 (6 bases). Germline V gene data show CDR1 as SGHTA and CDR2 as FQGNSA. The V gene lost 2 bases and the J gene lost 4 bases, with 11 bases spanning the gap. CDR3 length equals 14 residues. The CDR3 here is CASSLHRDTYGYTF. The CDR3 nucleotides are TGTGCCAGCAGCTTACACCGGGACACCTATGGCTACACCTTC.

The chain joins TRBV6-5 to TRBJ2-7; the D is unclear. The CDR3 runs 13 residues. Germline V gives CDR1 MNHEY, CDR2 SVGAGI. V gave up 8 bases and J gave up 4 bases, with 15 bases separating them. The CDR3 here is CASGVGSEYEQYF. CDR3 bases: TGTGCCAGCGGGGTCGGCTCCGAGTACGAGCAGTACTTC.

The J gene is TRBJ1-2, the V gene TRBV28, with D hard to call. This CDR3 is built from 12 residues. Germline V CDR1 and CDR2: MDHEN, SYDVKM. V was cut by 6 bases and J by 7 bases, with 12 bases left in between. CDR3 protein: CASSRLRTGYTF. CDR3 coding DNA: TGTGCCAGCAGCCGTCTCCGGACTGGCTACACCTTC.

This sequence joins TRBV2 and TRBJ1-2, with 8 bases aligning to TRBD1. Germline CDR1 SNHLY, CDR2 FYNNEI. V shed 5 bases, J shed 4 bases, and the junction held 6 bases outside the gene matches. CDR3 length: 14 residues. As DNA, the CDR3 is TGTGCCAGCAGTTTAGCCGACAGGGGCTATGGCTACACCTTC. Its protein is CASSLADRGYGYTF.

This sequence joins TRBV5-1 and TRBJ1-1; D perhaps matches TRBD1 (5 bases). This CDR3 spans 14 amino acids. V lost 5 bases, J lost 3 bases, and 14 bases lay in between. From germline, CDR1 is SGHRS and CDR2 YFSETQ. CDR3 sequence: CASRGGGADTEAFF. CDR3 in DNA: TGCGCCAGCAGGGGAGGCGGGGCCGACACTGAAGCTTTCTTT.